The 17 T cell receptor beta chains below come from one sample, sequenced in a study of shared clonotypes between healthy human individuals. Naive CD8 cells were CD45RO-negative, positively selected for CCR7, excluding terminally differentiated effector memory CD45RA+ cells. Data came from immunoSEQ multiplex PCR; TCRdb stores just in-frame clones and leaves some out. Of approximately 650,000 clones in the sample, 95% to 96% were seen once. Sequencing was done on a sample of naive CD8+ T cells sorted from blood. Receptors were obtained from a young woman in good health.

The chain is built from TRBV9 and TRBJ2-1, with D possibly TRBD2 on 6 matching bases. Germline loops: CDR1 SGDLS, CDR2 YYNGEE. V gave up 1 base and J gave up 9 bases, with 23 bases separating them. The CDR3 has 17 residues. The CDR3 is CASSVRWAGRRPFEQFF. The CDR3 nucleotides are TGTGCCAGCAGCGTAAGGTGGGCGGGACGGCGCCCCTTTGAGCAGTTCTTC.

J is TRBJ2-1 and V is TRBV4-1; 12 bases align to TRBD2. V gave up 4 bases and J gave up 8 bases; unmatched junction bases: 18. Germline CDR1 MGHRA, CDR2 YSYEKL. This CDR3 region has 19 residues. CDR3 in amino acids: CASSPPSASGRDYFDEQFF. Here the CDR3 DNA reads TGCGCCAGCAGCCCCCCATCAGCTAGCGGGAGGGATTATTTTGATGAGCAGTTCTTC.

The chain is built from TRBV6-6 and TRBJ2-1, with 12 bases identical to TRBD2. The CDR3 loop spans 14 amino acids. Germline V gives CDR1 MNHNY, CDR2 SVGAGI (reference sequence). J gave up 8 bases and V 7 bases, and 6 bases lay outside the gene matches. CDR3 nucleotide sequence: TGTGCCAGCACCCTAGCGGGAGGGCCATATGAGCAGTTCTTC. Amino acid sequence: CASTLAGGPYEQFF.

This rearrangement joins TRBV10-1 to TRBJ2-1, with unresolved D. V was pared by 7 bases and J by 1 base, with 11 bases between. The CDR3 spans 14 residues. CDR1 is WNHNN and CDR2 is SYGVQD in the germline V gene (reference sequence). This chain's CDR3 is CASKEWVSYNEQFF. Here the CDR3 DNA reads TGCGCCAGCAAGGAGTGGGTATCCTACAATGAGCAGTTCTTC.

This sequence joins TRBV7-8 and TRBJ2-7, with a tentative D call TRBD1 (5 bases). Germline V gene data show CDR1 as SGHVS and CDR2 as FQNEAQ. V lost 1 base, J lost 2 bases, and 18 bases lay in between. The CDR3 is made up of 17 amino acids. The CDR3 is CASSLEGLGQGTYEQYF. CDR3 coding DNA: TGTGCCAGCAGCTTAGAAGGCCTTGGGCAGGGTACCTACGAGCAGTACTTC.

The rearrangement links TRBV27 to TRBJ2-7; D is unresolved. Trimming removed 3 bases at V and 0 bases at J, with 6 bases between. Per germline, CDR1 MNHEY and CDR2 SMNVEV (reference sequence). The CDR3 runs to 13 residues. The CDR3 region is CASSFPYSYEQYF. Here the CDR3 DNA reads TGTGCCAGCAGTTTTCCATACTCCTACGAGCAGTACTTC.

This rearrangement joins TRBV28 to TRBJ1-3, with D uncertain. V was trimmed by 9 bases and J by 0 bases, leaving 15 bases between them. Per germline, CDR1 MDHEN and CDR2 SYDVKM. The CDR3 sequence is 15 residues long. This CDR3 reads CASEPSTGSGNTIYF. Here the CDR3 DNA reads TGTGCCAGTGAGCCGTCGACCGGCTCTGGAAACACCATATATTTT. The full variable domain, with the rest looked up from reference TRBV28 and TRBJ1-3, is DVKVTQSSRYLVKRTGEKVFLECVQDMDHENMFWYRQDPGLGLRLIYFSYDVKMKEKGDIPEGYSVSREKKERFSLILESASTNQTSMYLCASEPSTGSGNTIYFGEGSWLTVV.

This clone was counted a few times. The V gene is TRBV5-5, the J gene TRBJ1-2, with TRBD1 matching 7 bases. The CDR3 has 13 residues. Germline CDR1 and CDR2: SGHKS and YYEKEE (reference sequence). V trimming: 4 bases; J trimming: 6 bases; junction bases outside the gene matches: 6. CDR3 DNA: TGTGCCAGCAGCCAGGACAGGCCTAATGGCTACACCTTC. Translated: CASSQDRPNGYTF.

CDR3 sequence: CSVEEGVKTGQAETQYF. The CDR3 coding sequence is TGCAGCGTTGAAGAAGGCGTTAAGACAGGGCAGGCAGAGACCCAGTACTTC. The rearrangement joins TRBV29-1 to TRBJ2-5; TRBD1 agrees at 7 bases. J gave up 4 bases and V 0 bases, and 14 bases lay outside the gene matches. In germline, CDR1 is SQVTM, CDR2 ANQGSEA. This CDR3 region has 17 residues.

This chain links TRBV5-1 with TRBJ1-2; D not resolved. V was trimmed by 4 bases and J by 5 bases, leaving 15 bases between them. CDR3 length equals 14 residues. The V gene's germline CDR1 is SGHRS and CDR2 YFSETQ. CDR3 nucleotide sequence: TGCGCCAGCAGCCTGGGTGGGGTAGCATATGGCTACACCTTC. Protein product: CASSLGGVAYGYTF.

The gene calls are TRBV5-1 and TRBJ2-1; no clear D gene. With 4 bases removed from V and 3 bases from J, the gap between germline ends came to 17 bases. Germline values: CDR1 SGHRS, CDR2 YFSETQ. The CDR3 is 16 residues long. The CDR3 nucleotides read TGCGCCAGCAGCCCCGATGACCGCCCAGTCTACAATGAGCAGTTCTTC. This gives the protein CASSPDDRPVYNEQFF.

For the CDR3, the DNA is TGTGCCAGCAGTTTCGTCCCGGGGACCCAGTACTTC. Protein sequence: CASSFVPGTQYF. The chain uses TRBV28 and TRBJ2-5, with D hard to call. Germline V gives CDR1 MDHEN, CDR2 SYDVKM. CDR3 length equals 12 residues. Trimming cost V 3 bases and J 7 bases, with 9 bases left between them.

This clone was counted a single time. The chain uses TRBV15 and TRBJ2-7; either TRBD1 or TRBD2 may supply D (6 bases each). CDR3 length: 16 amino acids. The V gene lost 1 base and the J gene lost 0 bases, with 13 bases spanning the gap. Per germline, CDR1 LNHNV and CDR2 YYDKDF (reference sequence). This CDR3 reads CATSRAGAASSYEQYF. The CDR3 nucleotides are TGTGCCACCAGCAGAGCGGGGGCCGCTAGCTCCTACGAGCAGTACTTC.

J is TRBJ1-5 and V is TRBV13; D is undetermined. Deletions cut 0 bases from V and 10 bases from J, with 10 bases between. CDR1 is PRHDT and CDR2 is FYEKMQ in the germline V gene (reference sequence). The CDR3 has 13 residues. CDR3 protein: CASSLGVAGPQHF. The CDR3, as DNA: TGTGCCAGCAGCTTAGGTGTCGCGGGCCCCCAGCATTTT. Full variable domain (outside the CDR3, taken from reference TRBV13 and TRBJ1-5): AAGVIQSPRHLIKEKRETATLKCYPIPRHDTVYWYQQGPGQDPQFLISFYEKMQSDKGSIPDRFSAQQFSDYHSELNMSSLELGDSALYFCASSLGVAGPQHFGDGTRLSIL.

The chain recombines TRBV27 with TRBJ1-2; possibly TRBD1 for D (5 bases). V was cut by 8 bases and J by 7 bases, with 14 bases left in between. Germline assignment: CDR1 MNHEY and CDR2 SMNVEV (reference sequence). There are 12 residues in the CDR3. CDR3 in amino acids: CASGSGLRGYTF. The CDR3 nucleotides are TGTGCCAGCGGCTCGGGGCTGCGTGGCTACACCTTC.

For the CDR3, the DNA is TGTGCCAGCAGTTTAAGGGCTTTCTATGGCTACACCTTC. This encodes CASSLRAFYGYTF. The chain links TRBV27 to TRBJ1-2; D is unresolved. Germline CDR1 is MNHEY and CDR2 is SMNVEV (reference sequence). This CDR3 region has 13 residues. Trimming shortened V by 2 bases and J by 4 bases, and 8 bases separated the two germline ends.

A note on this clone: A read error may be the cause here, since a much bigger clone is one base away. The same CDR3 arises from other DNA sequences in this sample as well. The gene calls are TRBV11-2 and TRBJ2-7; D uncertain. The CDR3 is 11 residues long. CDR1 SGHAT and CDR2 FQNNGV come from the germline V gene. Trimming took off 6 bases at V and 0 bases at J, with 3 bases between the two ends. The CDR3 bases are TGTGCCAGCAGTTACTCCTACGAGCAGTACTTC. Protein: CASSYSYEQYF.